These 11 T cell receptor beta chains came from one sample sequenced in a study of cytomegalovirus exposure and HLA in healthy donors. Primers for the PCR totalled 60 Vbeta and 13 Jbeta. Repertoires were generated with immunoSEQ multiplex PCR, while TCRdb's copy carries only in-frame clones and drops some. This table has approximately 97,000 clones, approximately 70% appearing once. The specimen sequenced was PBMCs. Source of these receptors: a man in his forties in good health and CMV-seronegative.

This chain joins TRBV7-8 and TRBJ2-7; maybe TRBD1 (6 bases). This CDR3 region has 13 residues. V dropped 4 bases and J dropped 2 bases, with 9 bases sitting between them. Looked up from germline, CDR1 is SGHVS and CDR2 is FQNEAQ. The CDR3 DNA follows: TGTGCCAGCAGCTCGGGACAAACCTACGAGCAGTACTTC. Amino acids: CASSSGQTYEQYF.

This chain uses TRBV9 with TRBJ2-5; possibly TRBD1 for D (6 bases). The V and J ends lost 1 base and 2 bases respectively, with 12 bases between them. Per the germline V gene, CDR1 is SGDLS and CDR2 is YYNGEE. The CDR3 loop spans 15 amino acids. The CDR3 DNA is TGTGCCAGCAGCGTAAGGGGGATAGGTCAAGAGACCCAGTACTTC. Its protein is CASSVRGIGQETQYF.

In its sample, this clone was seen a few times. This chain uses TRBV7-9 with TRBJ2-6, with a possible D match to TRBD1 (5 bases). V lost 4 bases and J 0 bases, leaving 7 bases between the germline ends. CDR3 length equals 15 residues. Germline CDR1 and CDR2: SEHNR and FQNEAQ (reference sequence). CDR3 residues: CASSSRVSGANVLTF. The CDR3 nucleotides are TGTGCCAGCAGCTCCAGGGTCTCTGGGGCCAACGTCCTGACTTTC.

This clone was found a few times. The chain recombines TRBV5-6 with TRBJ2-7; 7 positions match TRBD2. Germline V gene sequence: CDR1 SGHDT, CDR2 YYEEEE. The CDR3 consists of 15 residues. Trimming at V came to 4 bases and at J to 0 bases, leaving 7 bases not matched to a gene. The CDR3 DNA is TGTGCCAGCAGCCCGGGACTAACTATCTCCTACGAGCAGTACTTC. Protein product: CASSPGLTISYEQYF.

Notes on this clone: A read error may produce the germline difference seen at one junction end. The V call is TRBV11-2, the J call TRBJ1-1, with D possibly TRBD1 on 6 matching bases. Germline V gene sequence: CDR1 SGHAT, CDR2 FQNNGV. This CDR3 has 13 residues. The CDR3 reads CVSSFQGSTEAFF. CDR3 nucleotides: TGTGTCAGCAGCTTTCAGGGGAGCACTGAAGCTTTCTTT.

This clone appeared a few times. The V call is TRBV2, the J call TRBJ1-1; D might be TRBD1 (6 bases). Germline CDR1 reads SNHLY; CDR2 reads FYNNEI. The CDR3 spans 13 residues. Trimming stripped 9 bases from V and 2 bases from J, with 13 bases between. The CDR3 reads CASYLQGNTEAFF. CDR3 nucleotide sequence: TGTGCCAGTTACTTACAGGGTAACACTGAAGCTTTCTTT.

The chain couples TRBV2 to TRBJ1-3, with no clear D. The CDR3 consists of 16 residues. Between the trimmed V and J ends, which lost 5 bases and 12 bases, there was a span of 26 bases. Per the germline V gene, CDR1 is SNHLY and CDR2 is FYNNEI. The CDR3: CASSSTESAKYNGIYF. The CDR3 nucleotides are TGTGCCAGCAGTTCCACAGAGTCGGCTAAATATAACGGCATATATTTT.

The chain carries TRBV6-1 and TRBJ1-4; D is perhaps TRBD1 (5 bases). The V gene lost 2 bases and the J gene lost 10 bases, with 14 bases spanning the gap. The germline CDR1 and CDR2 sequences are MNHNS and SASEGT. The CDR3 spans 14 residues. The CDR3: CASSEPTVPLKLFF. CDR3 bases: TGTGCCAGCAGTGAACCGACAGTGCCGTTAAAACTGTTTTTT.

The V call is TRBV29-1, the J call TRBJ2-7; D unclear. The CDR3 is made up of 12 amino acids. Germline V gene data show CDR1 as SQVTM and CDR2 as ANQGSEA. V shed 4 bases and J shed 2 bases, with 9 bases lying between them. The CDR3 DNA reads TGCAGCGTTGTTTACGGTCCCTACGAGCAGTACTTC. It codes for CSVVYGPYEQYF.

CDR3: CASSQDWGGYTF. In DNA, the CDR3 is TGCGCCAGCAGCCAAGATTGGGGCGGCTACACCTTC. The chain combines TRBV4-3 with TRBJ1-2; weak D call: TRBD1 (5 bases). Germline V lookup: CDR1 LGHNA, CDR2 YSLEER. Trimming shortened V by 0 bases and J by 8 bases, and 7 bases separated the two germline ends. CDR3 length: 12 residues.

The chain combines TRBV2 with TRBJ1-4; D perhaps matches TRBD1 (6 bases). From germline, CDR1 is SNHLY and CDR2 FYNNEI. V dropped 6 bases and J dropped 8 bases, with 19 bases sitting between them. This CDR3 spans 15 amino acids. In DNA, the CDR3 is TGTGCCAGCAGCTTACTACAGGGAAAAGGGGAAAAACTGTTTTTT. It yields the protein CASSLLQGKGEKLFF.